Detailed here is one TCR beta chain. This entry comes from a study of blood T cell repertoires in COVID-19. In the original workflow: Amplification from reference gene primers served as the basis for estimated nucleated cell counts. Produced via immunoSEQ multiplex PCR; TCRdb's table is partial and in-frame only. The DNA gave D and trimming, while V, J and clone size come from that table. The sample lists roughly 110,000 clones, over 60% occurring once. V shed 0 bases and J shed 2 bases, with 11 bases lying between them. This CDR3 is 16 amino acids long. Germline CDR1 MGHRA, CDR2 YSYEKL. The receptor was isolated from a man in his 70s with acute or convalescent COVID-19. This chain joins TRBV4-1 and TRBJ1-5; no definite D call. Sequenced sample: peripheral blood. The CDR3 DNA reads as TGCGCCAGCAGCCAAGATCACGGAGATGGCAATCAGCCCCAGCATTTT. Translating gives CASSQDHGDGNQPQHF.